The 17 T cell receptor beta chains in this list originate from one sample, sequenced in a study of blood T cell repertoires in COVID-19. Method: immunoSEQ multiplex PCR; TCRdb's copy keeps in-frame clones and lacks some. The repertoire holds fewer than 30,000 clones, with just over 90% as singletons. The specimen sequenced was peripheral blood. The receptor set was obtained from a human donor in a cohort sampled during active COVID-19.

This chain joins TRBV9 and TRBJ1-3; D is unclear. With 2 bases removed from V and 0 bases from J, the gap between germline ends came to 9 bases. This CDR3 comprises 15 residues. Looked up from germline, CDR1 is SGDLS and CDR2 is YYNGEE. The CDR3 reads CASSVNGISGNTIYF. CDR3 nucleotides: TGTGCCAGCAGCGTTAACGGGATCTCTGGAAACACCATATATTTT. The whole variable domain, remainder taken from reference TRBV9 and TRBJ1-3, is DSGVTQTPKHLITATGQRVTLRCSPRSGDLSVYWYQQSLDQGLQFLIQYYNGEERAKGNILERFSAQQFPDLHSELNLSSLELGDSALYFCASSVNGISGNTIYFGEGSWLTVV.

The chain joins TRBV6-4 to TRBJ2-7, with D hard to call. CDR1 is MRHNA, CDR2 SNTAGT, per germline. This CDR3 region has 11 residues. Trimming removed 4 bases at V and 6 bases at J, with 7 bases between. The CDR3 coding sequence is TGTGCCAGCAGTGTTTTCATCGAGCAGTACTTC. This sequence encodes CASSVFIEQYF.

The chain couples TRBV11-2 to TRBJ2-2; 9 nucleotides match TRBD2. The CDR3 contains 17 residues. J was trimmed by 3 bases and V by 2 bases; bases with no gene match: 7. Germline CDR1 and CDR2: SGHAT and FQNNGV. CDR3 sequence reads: CASSLYGGGGHTGELFF. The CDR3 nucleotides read TGTGCCAGCAGCTTATACGGCGGGGGGGGACACACCGGGGAGCTGTTTTTT.

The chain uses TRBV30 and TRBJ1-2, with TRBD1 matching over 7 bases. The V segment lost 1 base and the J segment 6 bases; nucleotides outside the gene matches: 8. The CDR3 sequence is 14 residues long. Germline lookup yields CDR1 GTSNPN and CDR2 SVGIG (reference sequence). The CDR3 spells CAWSGLDRAHGYTF. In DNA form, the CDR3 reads TGTGCCTGGAGTGGTTTAGACAGGGCGCATGGCTACACCTTC.

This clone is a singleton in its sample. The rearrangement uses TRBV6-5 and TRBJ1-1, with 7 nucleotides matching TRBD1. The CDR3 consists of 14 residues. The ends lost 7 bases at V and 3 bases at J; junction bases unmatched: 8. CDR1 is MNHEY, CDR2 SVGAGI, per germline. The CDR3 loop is CASNHDREDTEAFF. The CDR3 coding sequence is TGTGCCAGCAACCACGACAGGGAAGACACTGAAGCTTTCTTT.

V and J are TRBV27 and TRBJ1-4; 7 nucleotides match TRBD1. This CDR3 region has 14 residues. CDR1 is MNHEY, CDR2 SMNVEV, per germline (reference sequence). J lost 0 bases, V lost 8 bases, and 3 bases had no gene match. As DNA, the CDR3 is TGTGCCAGCTCTGGGACAGCAACTAATGAAAAACTGTTTTTT. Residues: CASSGTATNEKLFF.

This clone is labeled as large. CDR3 sequence: CASSQGDSHNEQFF. DNA for the CDR3: TGTGCCAGCAGCCAAGGGGACAGCCACAATGAGCAGTTCTTC. This chain uses TRBV3-1 (or the pseudogene TRBV3-2) with TRBJ2-1; 7 nucleotides align to TRBD1. This CDR3 has 14 residues. The junction had 2 bases not matched to a gene; V was cut back by 1 base and J by 5 bases. Germline CDR1 reads LGHDT; CDR2 reads YNNKEL (reference sequence).

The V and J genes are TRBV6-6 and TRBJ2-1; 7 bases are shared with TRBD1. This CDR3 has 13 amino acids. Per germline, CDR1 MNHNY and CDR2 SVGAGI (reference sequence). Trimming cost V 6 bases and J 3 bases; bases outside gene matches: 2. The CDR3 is CASSGQVYNEQFF. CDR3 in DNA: TGTGCCAGCAGCGGACAGGTCTACAATGAGCAGTTCTTC.

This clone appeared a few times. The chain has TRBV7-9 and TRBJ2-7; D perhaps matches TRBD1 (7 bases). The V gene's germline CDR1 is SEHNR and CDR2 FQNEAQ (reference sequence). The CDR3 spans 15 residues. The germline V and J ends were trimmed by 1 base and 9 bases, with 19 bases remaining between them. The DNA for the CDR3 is TGTGCCAGCAGCTTAGTGACAGGGCCCACGGAGGGGCAGTACTTC. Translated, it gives CASSLVTGPTEGQYF.

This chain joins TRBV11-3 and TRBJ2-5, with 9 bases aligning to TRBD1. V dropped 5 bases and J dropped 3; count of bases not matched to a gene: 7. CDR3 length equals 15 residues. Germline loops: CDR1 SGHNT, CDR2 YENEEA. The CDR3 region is CASSPTGGEEETQYF. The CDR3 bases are TGTGCCAGCAGCCCAACAGGGGGCGAGGAAGAGACCCAGTACTTC.

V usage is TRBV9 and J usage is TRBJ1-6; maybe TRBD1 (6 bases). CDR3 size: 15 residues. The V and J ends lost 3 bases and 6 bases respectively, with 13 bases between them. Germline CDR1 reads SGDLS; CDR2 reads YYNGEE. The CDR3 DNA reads TGTGCCAGCAGCGGATCGGACAGTCGTAATTCACCCCTCCACTTT. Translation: CASSGSDSRNSPLHF.

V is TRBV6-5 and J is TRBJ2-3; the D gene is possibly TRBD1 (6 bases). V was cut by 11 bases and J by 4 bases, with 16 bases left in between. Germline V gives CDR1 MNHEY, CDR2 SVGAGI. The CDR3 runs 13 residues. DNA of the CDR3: TGTGCCGGGGAAAAGACAGGATCAGATACGCAGTATTTT. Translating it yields CAGEKTGSDTQYF.

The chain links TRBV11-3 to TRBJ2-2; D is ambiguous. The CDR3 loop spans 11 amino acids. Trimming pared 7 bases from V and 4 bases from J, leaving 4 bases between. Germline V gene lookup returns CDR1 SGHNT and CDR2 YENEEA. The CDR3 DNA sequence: TGTGCCAGCACAATCACCGGGGAGCTGTTTTTT. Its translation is CASTITGELFF. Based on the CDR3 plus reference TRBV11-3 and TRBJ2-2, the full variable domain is EAGVVQSPRYKIIEKKQPVAFWCNPISGHNTLYWYLQNLGQGPELLIRYENEEAVDDSQLPKDRFSAERLKGVDSTLKIQPAELGDSAVYLCASTITGELFFGEGSRLTVL.

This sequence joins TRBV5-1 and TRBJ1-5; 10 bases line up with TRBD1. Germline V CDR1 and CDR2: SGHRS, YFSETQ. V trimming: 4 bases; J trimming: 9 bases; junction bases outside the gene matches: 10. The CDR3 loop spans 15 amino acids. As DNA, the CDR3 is TGCGCCAGCAGCGACGGGACAGGGGTCTCTCCGCCCCAGCATTTT. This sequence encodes CASSDGTGVSPPQHF.

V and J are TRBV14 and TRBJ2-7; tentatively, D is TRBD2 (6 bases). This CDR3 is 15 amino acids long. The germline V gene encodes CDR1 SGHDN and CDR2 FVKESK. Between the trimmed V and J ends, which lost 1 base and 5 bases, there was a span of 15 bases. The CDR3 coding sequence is TGTGCCAGCAGCCAAGGTGAGGGGCGGGGAAACGAGCAGTACTTC. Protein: CASSQGEGRGNEQYF. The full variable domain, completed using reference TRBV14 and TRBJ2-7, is EAGVTQFPSHSVIEKGQTVTLRCDPISGHDNLYWYRRVMGKEIKFLLHFVKESKQDESGMPNNRFLAERTGGTYSTLKVQPAELEDSGVYFCASSQGEGRGNEQYFGPGTRLTVT.

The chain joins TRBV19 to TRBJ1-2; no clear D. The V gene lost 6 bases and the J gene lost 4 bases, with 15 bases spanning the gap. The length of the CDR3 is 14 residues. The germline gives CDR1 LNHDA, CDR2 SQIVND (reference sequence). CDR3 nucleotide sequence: TGTGCCAGTAGCATGGAAGGGAGGAGCTATGGCTACACCTTC. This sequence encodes CASSMEGRSYGYTF.

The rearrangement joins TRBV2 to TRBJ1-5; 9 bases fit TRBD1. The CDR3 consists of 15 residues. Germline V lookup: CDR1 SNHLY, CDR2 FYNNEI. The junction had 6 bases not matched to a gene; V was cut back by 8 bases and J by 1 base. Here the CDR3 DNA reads TGTGCCAGCGCTGGACAGGGGATCAGCAATCAGCCCCAGCATTTT. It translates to CASAGQGISNQPQHF. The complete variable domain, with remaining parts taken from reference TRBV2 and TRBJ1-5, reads EPEVTQTPSHQVTQMGQEVILRCVPISNHLYFYWYRQILGQKVEFLVSFYNNEISEKSEIFDDQFSVERPDGSNFTLKIRSTKLEDSAMYFCASAGQGISNQPQHFGDGTRLSIL.